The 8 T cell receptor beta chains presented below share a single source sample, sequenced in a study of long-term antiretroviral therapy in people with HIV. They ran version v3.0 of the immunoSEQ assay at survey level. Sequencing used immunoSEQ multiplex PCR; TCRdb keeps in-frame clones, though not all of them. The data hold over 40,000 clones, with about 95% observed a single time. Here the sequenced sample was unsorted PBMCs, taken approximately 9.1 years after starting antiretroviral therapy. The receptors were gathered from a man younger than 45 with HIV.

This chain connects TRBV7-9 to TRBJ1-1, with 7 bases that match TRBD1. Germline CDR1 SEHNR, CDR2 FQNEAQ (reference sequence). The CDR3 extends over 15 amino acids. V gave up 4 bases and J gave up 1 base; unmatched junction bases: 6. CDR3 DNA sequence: TGTGCCAGCAGCTCGAGGGACAGCCCGAACACTGAAGCTTTCTTT. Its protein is CASSSRDSPNTEAFF.

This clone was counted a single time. The CDR3 spells CASSQDRGSSYEQYF. The CDR3, as DNA: TGTGCCAGCAGCCAAGATCGCGGCAGTTCCTACGAGCAGTACTTC. The chain has TRBV4-2 and TRBJ2-7; no reliable D call. V lost 0 bases and J lost 1, with 10 bases in between. CDR3 size: 15 residues. Germline CDR1 is LGHNA and CDR2 is YNFKEQ.

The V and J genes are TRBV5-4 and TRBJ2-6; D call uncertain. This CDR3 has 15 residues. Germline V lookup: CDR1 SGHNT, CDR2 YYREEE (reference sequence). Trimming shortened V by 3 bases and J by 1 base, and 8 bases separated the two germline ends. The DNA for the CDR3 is TGTGCCAGCAGCTCCCCTAATTCTGGGGCCAACGTCCTGACTTTC. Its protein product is CASSSPNSGANVLTF.

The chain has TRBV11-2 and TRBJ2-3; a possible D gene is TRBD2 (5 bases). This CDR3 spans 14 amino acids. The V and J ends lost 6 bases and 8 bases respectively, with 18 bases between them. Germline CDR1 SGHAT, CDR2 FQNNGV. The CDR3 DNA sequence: TGTGCCAGCAGTCCACCCCTACTAGTTCTTACGCAGTATTTT. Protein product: CASSPPLLVLTQYF.

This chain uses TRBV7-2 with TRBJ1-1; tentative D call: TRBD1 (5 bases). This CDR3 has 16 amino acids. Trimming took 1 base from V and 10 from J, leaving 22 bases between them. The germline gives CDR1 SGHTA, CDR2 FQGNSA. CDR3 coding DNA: TGTGCCAGCAGCTTAGTGCTCGAGGGGTGGGGCTCGGGAGCTTTCTTT. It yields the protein CASSLVLEGWGSGAFF.

The CDR3 loop reads CASSYVTEAFF. DNA for the CDR3: TGTGCCAGCAGTTACGTAACCGAAGCTTTCTTT. The rearrangement uses TRBV6-6 and TRBJ1-1, with unresolved D. The germline V gene encodes CDR1 MNHNY and CDR2 SVGAGI (reference sequence). CDR3 size: 11 residues. V lost 2 bases and J 8 bases, leaving 6 bases between the germline ends.

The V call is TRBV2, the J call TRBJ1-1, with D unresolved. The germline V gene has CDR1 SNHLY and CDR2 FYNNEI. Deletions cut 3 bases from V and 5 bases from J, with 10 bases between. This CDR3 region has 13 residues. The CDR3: CASSDWGSTEAFF. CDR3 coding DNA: TGTGCCAGCAGTGATTGGGGTTCAACTGAAGCTTTCTTT.

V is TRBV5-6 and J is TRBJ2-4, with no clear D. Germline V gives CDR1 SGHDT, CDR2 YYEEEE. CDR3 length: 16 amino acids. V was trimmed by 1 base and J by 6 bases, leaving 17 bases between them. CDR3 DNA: TGTGCCAGCAGCTTGACGGGTCAGACTTGGGGAAACATTCAGTACTTC. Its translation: CASSLTGQTWGNIQYF. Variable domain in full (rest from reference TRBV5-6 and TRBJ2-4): DAGVTQSPTHLIKTRGQQVTLRCSPKSGHDTVSWYQQALGQGPQFIFQYYEEEERQRGNFPDRFSGHQFPNYSSELNVNALLLGDSALYLCASSLTGQTWGNIQYFGAGTRLSVL.